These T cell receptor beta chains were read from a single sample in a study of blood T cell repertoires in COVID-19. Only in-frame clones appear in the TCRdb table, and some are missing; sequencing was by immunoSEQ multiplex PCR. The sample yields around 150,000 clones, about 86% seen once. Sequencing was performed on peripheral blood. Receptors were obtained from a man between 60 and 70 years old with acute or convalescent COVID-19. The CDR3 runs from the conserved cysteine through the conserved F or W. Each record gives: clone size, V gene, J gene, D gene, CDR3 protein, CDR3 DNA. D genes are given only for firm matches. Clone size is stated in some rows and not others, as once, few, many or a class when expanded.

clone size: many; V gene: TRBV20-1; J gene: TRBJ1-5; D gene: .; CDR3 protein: CSAGPQPQHF; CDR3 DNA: TGCAGTGCTGGCCCTCAGCCCCAGCATTTT
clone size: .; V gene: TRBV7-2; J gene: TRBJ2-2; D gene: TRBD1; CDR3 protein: CASSLRGQWGELFF; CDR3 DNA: TGTGCCAGCAGCTTAAGGGGGCAGTGGGGGGAGCTGTTTTTT
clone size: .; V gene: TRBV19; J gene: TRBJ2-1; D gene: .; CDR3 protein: CASSIRGEVANEQFF; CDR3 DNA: TGTGCCAGTAGTATCAGGGGGGAAGTTGCTAATGAGCAGTTCTTC
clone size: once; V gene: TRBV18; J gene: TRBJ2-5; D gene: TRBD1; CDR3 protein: CASSRTGQETQYF; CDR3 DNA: TGTGCCAGCTCACGGACAGGCCAAGAGACCCAGTACTTC
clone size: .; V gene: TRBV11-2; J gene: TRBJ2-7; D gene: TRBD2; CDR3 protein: CASSRTGTSGYEQYF; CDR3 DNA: TGTGCCAGCAGCAGGACCGGGACTAGCGGGTACGAGCAGTACTTC
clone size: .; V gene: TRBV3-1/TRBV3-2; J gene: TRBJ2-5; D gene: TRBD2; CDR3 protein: CASRPGGGGETQYF; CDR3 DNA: TGTGCCAGCAGACCCGGGGGGGGTGGCGAGACCCAGTACTTC
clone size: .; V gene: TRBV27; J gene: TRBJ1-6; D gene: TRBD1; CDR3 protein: CASSNDRGGNSPLHF; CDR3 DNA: TGTGCCAGCAGCAACGACAGGGGGGGGAATTCACCCCTCCACTTT
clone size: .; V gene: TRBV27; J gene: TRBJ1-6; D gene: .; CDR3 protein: CASSPQARNSRSYNSPLHF; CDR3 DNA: TGTGCCAGCAGTCCCCAGGCCCGGAACTCACGCTCCTATAATTCACCCCTCCACTTT
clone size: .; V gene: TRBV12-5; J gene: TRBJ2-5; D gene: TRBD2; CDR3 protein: CASGSGPGRDYQETQYF; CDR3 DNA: TGTGCTAGTGGATCCGGGCCGGGAAGGGACTATCAAGAGACCCAGTACTTC
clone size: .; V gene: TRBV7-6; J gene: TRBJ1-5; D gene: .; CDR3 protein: CASSLFQPGNNQPQHF; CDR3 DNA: TGTGCCAGCAGCTTATTTCAACCGGGGAACAATCAGCCCCAGCATTTT
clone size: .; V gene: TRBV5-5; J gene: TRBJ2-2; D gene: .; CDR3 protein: CASSVTFLGAETGELFF; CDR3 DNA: TGTGCCAGCAGCGTCACCTTCTTGGGAGCTGAAACCGGGGAGCTGTTTTTT
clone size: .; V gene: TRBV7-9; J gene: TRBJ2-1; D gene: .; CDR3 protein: CASSAGILERRYEQFF; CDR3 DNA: TGTGCCAGCAGCGCCGGGATCCTTGAACGGCGTTATGAGCAGTTCTTC